A selection of T cell receptor beta chains follows, all from one sample in a study of blood T cell repertoires in COVID-19. Libraries were prepared by immunoSEQ multiplex PCR; TCRdb keeps only in-frame clonotypes and omits some of them. The table includes about 110,000 clones, about 83% detected once. Sequencing input: peripheral blood. The receptors here all came from a woman in her seventies with acute or convalescent COVID-19. Both conserved end residues are part of each CDR3. D genes are given only for firm matches. Some rows have no size entry. The others give once, few or many, or a class for an expanded clone.

CDR3 length	D gene	J gene	V gene	clone size	CDR3 DNA	CDR3 protein
16	NA	TRBJ2-7	TRBV10-3	NA	TGTGCCATCAGTGAGTCAGGTGGACACGGAGCTAGTGAGTTGACTTTC	CAISESGGHGASELTF
14	NA	TRBJ2-5	TRBV28	NA	TGTGCCAGCAGTTTAAGCGGGCACCCCGGGACCCAGTACTTC	CASSLSGHPGTQYF
16	TRBD1	TRBJ2-1	TRBV7-2	once	TGTGCCAGCAGCCCTACCGGACAGGGGAAATACAATGAGCAGTTCTTC	CASSPTGQGKYNEQFF
12	NA	TRBJ1-2	TRBV28	NA	TGTGCCAGCAGTCCTGGGGACAATGGCTACACCTTC	CASSPGDNGYTF
15	NA	TRBJ2-3	TRBV11-1	NA	TGTGCCAGCAGCACATCACCTGTCCCCACAGATACGCAGTATTTT	CASSTSPVPTDTQYF
14	TRBD1	TRBJ1-2	TRBV10-3	NA	TGTGCCATCAGTGAGTTAGGGGGCCGAGATGGCTACACCTTC	CAISELGGRDGYTF
15	NA	TRBJ1-6	TRBV9	once	TGTGCCAGCAGCGTGGGCAGGGTCAATAATTCACCCCTCCACTTT	CASSVGRVNNSPLHF
16	NA	TRBJ1-4	TRBV6-5	NA	TGTGCCAGCAGTTACTCCCACAACAGGGCAGGAGAAAAACTGTTTTTT	CASSYSHNRAGEKLFF
18	TRBD2	TRBJ2-2	TRBV7-2	few	TGTGCCAGCAGCTTAAGGAGCCTAGCGGGGGGTAACACCGGGGAGCTGTTTTTT	CASSLRSLAGGNTGELFF
17	TRBD2	TRBJ2-1	TRBV7-2	NA	TGTGCCAGCAGCAAAGGACGGCTAGCGGGAGCCTACAATGAGCAGTTCTTC	CASSKGRLAGAYNEQFF
15	NA	TRBJ1-1	TRBV7-2	NA	TGTGCCAGCAGCTTAGGACAGGCTACGAACACTGAAGCTTTCTTT	CASSLGQATNTEAFF
14	NA	TRBJ2-2	TRBV19	NA	TGTGCCACCATGGGGCCGATATACACCGGGGAGCTGTTTTTT	CATMGPIYTGELFF
16	NA	TRBJ2-1	TRBV7-9	few	TGTGCCAGCAGCTTCAGCATTGGGGGCAACGACAATGAGCAGTTCTTC	CASSFSIGGNDNEQFF
12	NA	TRBJ2-2	TRBV9	NA	TGTGCCAGCAGCAGGGAGGCCGGGGAGCTGTTTTTT	CASSREAGELFF
16	NA	TRBJ2-5	TRBV5-4	NA	TGTGCCAGCAGCTCTAAAGGACAGAGCCTGGTGGAGACCCAGTACTTC	CASSSKGQSLVETQYF
13	NA	TRBJ2-7	TRBV18	NA	TGTGCCAGCTCACCGCAGAGGTCCTACGAGCAGTACTTC	CASSPQRSYEQYF
16	NA	TRBJ2-4	TRBV11-2	few	TGTGCCAGCAGCCGATCCAGACAGCTAGCCAAAAACATTCAGTACTTC	CASSRSRQLAKNIQYF
17	TRBD2	TRBJ2-2	TRBV5-1	few	TGCGCCAGCAGCTTTTGGGCTAGCGGGGAGAGAACCGGGGAGCTGTTTTTT	CASSFWASGERTGELFF
14	NA	TRBJ1-5	TRBV6-5	once	TGTGCCAGCAGTTACGGGCCAGGGGATCAGCCCCAGCATTTT	CASSYGPGDQPQHF
16	TRBD1	TRBJ1-2	TRBV5-1	NA	TGCGCCAGCAGCGCCGGGGGACAGGGGTTAAACTATGGCTACACCTTC	CASSAGGQGLNYGYTF
15	NA	TRBJ1-6	TRBV20-1	NA	TGCAGTGCTAGTGGCCAGGGGATTCATGGTTCACCCCTCCACTTT	CSASGQGIHGSPLHF
17	NA	TRBJ2-3	TRBV27	few	TGTGCCAGCAGTTTATTATTGGATGGAGGTAGCACAGATACGCAGTATTTT	CASSLLLDGGSTDTQYF
16	NA	TRBJ1-6	TRBV28	NA	TGTGCCAGCAGTTTATCTTCGGTTAGGGGAAATTCACCCCTCCACTTT	CASSLSSVRGNSPLHF
13	NA	TRBJ1-1	TRBV9	few	TGTGCCAGCAGCGTCCGGGGGAACACTGAAGCTTTCTTT	CASSVRGNTEAFF
15	TRBD1	TRBJ2-1	TRBV7-9	NA	TGTGCCAGCAGCTTCCGGGACAGGGGACGCAATGAGCAGTTCTTC	CASSFRDRGRNEQFF
15	TRBD1	TRBJ2-7	TRBV7-9	NA	TGTGCCAGCAGCCCCGGGACAGGGAAGTTCGACGAGCAGTACTTC	CASSPGTGKFDEQYF
16	NA	TRBJ1-1	TRBV21-1	NA	TGTGCCAGCAGCAAAGCTGGGCAGGGGACCTGGACTGAAGCTTTCTTT	CASSKAGQGTWTEAFF
13	NA	TRBJ1-5	TRBV18	few	TGTGCCAGCTCCGGACAGAGCGATCAGCCCCAGCATTTT	CASSGQSDQPQHF
16	NA	TRBJ1-2	TRBV7-2	few	TGTGCCAGCAGCTTAGCTATAGATAGACAGTTCTATGGCTACACCTTC	CASSLAIDRQFYGYTF
16	TRBD1	TRBJ2-2	TRBV5-4	NA	TGTGCCAGCAGCATGGGCGGGACAGGGTACACCGGGGAGCTGTTTTTT	CASSMGGTGYTGELFF
14	NA	TRBJ1-2	TRBV28	few	TGTGCCAGCAGTAAAACAGGGCCCGGGCGTGGCTACACCTTC	CASSKTGPGRGYTF
19	NA	TRBJ1-5	TRBV27	NA	TGTGCCAGCAGGAGGGGCCCCGGGACGGGGGAATTGGGCAATCAGCCCCAGCATTTT	CASRRGPGTGELGNQPQHF
15	NA	TRBJ2-3	TRBV5-1	NA	TGCGCCAGCAGCTTGGTGGGGGGGCAAGAGGGTACGCAGTATTTT	CASSLVGGQEGTQYF
14	NA	TRBJ2-3	TRBV14	NA	TGTGCCAGCAGCAGTTGGAGGGTGACAGATACGCAGTATTTT	CASSSWRVTDTQYF
15	TRBD2	TRBJ2-6	TRBV3-1/TRBV3-2	NA	TGTGCCAGCAGCTCTAGCGGCTCTGGGGCCAACGTCCTGACTTTC	CASSSSGSGANVLTF
15	TRBD2	TRBJ2-1	TRBV10-3	NA	TGTGCCATCAGGGGGGGACTAGCGGGAGGGAATGAGCAGTTCTTC	CAIRGGLAGGNEQFF
15	NA	TRBJ1-5	TRBV2	once	TGTGCCAGCACTCCAGGGCGGTATAGCAATCAGCCCCAGCATTTT	CASTPGRYSNQPQHF